The 5 T cell receptor beta chains given below trace back to one sample, sequenced in a study of CD8 T cells in ankylosing spondylitis. General study results and limits: It appeared that ankylosing spondylitis blood was characterized by a TCR beta motif of fewer than ten highly homologous variants.

Antigens of these TCRs are unknown. One entry per CDR3 protein, called by TCRdb with MiXCR from the 5' RACE reads. The table shows around 390,000 distinct CDR3 sequences, with about 22% occurring only once. The sequencing input was blood, either unsorted or a sorted T cell fraction (not recorded which). Receptor source: a male donor with ankylosing spondylitis.

This clonotype has a single count. The chain couples TRBV5-1 to TRBJ2-5, with D unclear. The germline V gene has CDR1 SGHRS and CDR2 YFSETQ. Trimming pared 0 bases from V and 2 bases from J, leaving 5 bases between. The CDR3 extends over 13 amino acids. The CDR3 here is CASSLVEQETQYF. The DNA for the CDR3 is TGCGCCAGCAGCTTGGTAGAGCAAGAGACCCAGTACTTC.

In this sample, this clonotype turned up a few times. The gene calls are TRBV7-9 and TRBJ2-1; 7 positions match TRBD2. The germline V gene encodes CDR1 SEHNR and CDR2 FQNEAQ (reference sequence). J was trimmed by 7 bases and V by 5 bases; bases with no gene match: 5. This CDR3 is built from 13 residues. CDR3 sequence reads: CASSVHGGNEQFF. CDR3 in DNA: TGTGCCAGCAGCGTCCACGGGGGGAATGAGCAGTTCTTC.

CDR3 residues: CASSLLDRGPDSPLHF. The DNA of the CDR3 is TGTGCCAGCAGTTTGCTCGACAGGGGGCCGGATTCACCCCTCCACTTT. The chain is built from TRBV28 and TRBJ1-6, with 10 positions matching TRBD1. J gave up 8 bases and V 3 bases, and 7 bases lay outside the gene matches. Germline loops: CDR1 MDHEN, CDR2 SYDVKM. The CDR3 length is 16 residues.

This chain uses TRBV3-1 with TRBJ2-1, with D perhaps TRBD1 or TRBD2 (5 bases each). This CDR3 region has 14 residues. Per the germline V gene, CDR1 is LGHDT and CDR2 is YNNKEL (reference sequence). Trimming took 2 bases from V and 8 from J, leaving 13 bases between them. CDR3 in amino acids: CASSQHRRGDEQFF. CDR3 nucleotides: TGTGCCAGCAGCCAACACCGACGGGGCGATGAGCAGTTCTTC.

This chain links TRBV7-2 with TRBJ2-1; the match to TRBD1 covers 9 bases. The V gene end was trimmed by 5 bases and the J gene end by 6 bases; junction bases not matched to a gene: 5. In germline, CDR1 is SGHTA, CDR2 FQGNSA. The CDR3 totals 14 residues. CDR3 loop: CASSLLGQGNEQFF. In nucleotides, the CDR3 is TGTGCCAGCAGCCTCCTGGGACAGGGCAATGAGCAGTTCTTC.